This T cell receptor (beta chain) came from a study of cytomegalovirus exposure and HLA in healthy donors. Whole-study results and caveats: Exclusion as indistinguishable affected some V segments, including TRBV6-2 and TRBV6-3. Trimming of TCR beta V- and J-genes showed a link, identified in a later analysis, to a missense DCLRE1C variant.

The CDR3 length is 13 residues. Germline CDR1 and CDR2: ENHRY and SYGVKD. V gave up 8 bases and J gave up 1 base, with 11 bases separating them. A note on this clone: The target antigen is unknown.

The PCR made use of 60 Vbeta and 13 Jbeta primers. Assay used: immunoSEQ multiplex PCR; TCRdb lists only in-frame clones, some missing. Its table lists 100,000 to 150,000 clones. V is TRBV10-3 and J is TRBJ1-1; no firm D call. The TCR was taken from a woman in her forties in good health and CMV-seronegative. Sequencing used PBMCs. CDR3 loop: CAILSSWNTEAFF. Written as DNA, the CDR3 is TGTGCCATCCTGTCAAGCTGGAACACTGAAGCTTTCTTT.